These 11 T cell receptor beta chains were sequenced from one sample in a study of cytomegalovirus exposure and HLA in healthy donors. PCR was performed using 60 Vbeta and 13 Jbeta primers. The table came from immunoSEQ multiplex PCR; TCRdb's copy has only in-frame clones and leaves some out. The sample yields around 160,000 clones, around 75% seen once. What was sequenced was PBMCs. These receptors all stem from a man younger than 35 in good health and CMV-seropositive.

This chain joins TRBV5-6 and TRBJ1-4, with D possibly being TRBD1 (6 bases). The CDR3 spans 15 residues. The V end lost 4 bases, the J end lost 0 bases, and 10 bases lay between the germline ends. Germline V gene data show CDR1 as SGHDT and CDR2 as YYEEEE. The CDR3 protein is CASSLGQSTNEKLFF. Here the CDR3 DNA reads TGTGCCAGCAGCCTTGGACAGTCAACTAATGAAAAACTGTTTTTT. Full variable domain (missing parts from reference TRBV5-6 and TRBJ1-4): DAGVTQSPTHLIKTRGQQVTLRCSPKSGHDTVSWYQQALGQGPQFIFQYYEEEERQRGNFPDRFSGHQFPNYSSELNVNALLLGDSALYLCASSLGQSTNEKLFFGSGTQLSVL.

The chain has TRBV21-1 and TRBJ1-5; no check of the table's D call, TRBD1, against the DNA was made. TRBV21-1 is recorded as a pseudogene. There are 18 residues in the CDR3. CDR3 residues: CARPGGTGTQRAGQPQHF. CDR3 sequence (DNA): TGTGCCAGACCTGGAGGGACAGGGACGCAGAGGGCAGGTCAGCCCCAGCATTTT.

This clone showed up just a few times. The genes are TRBV6-4 and TRBJ2-1; 7 bases line up with TRBD2. J gave up 8 bases and V 6 bases, and 7 bases lay outside the gene matches. The CDR3 consists of 13 residues. Germline CDR1 MRHNA, CDR2 SNTAGT. This chain's CDR3 is CASSRGSNDEQFF. The CDR3 DNA is TGTGCCAGCAGCCGCGGGAGTAACGATGAGCAGTTCTTC.

The rearrangement uses TRBV27 and TRBJ1-4, with D tentatively TRBD1 (6 bases). Germline assignment: CDR1 MNHEY and CDR2 SMNVEV (reference sequence). V was pared by 4 bases and J by 5 bases, with 8 bases between. There are 13 residues in the CDR3. The CDR3 spells CASSSGQNEKLFF. In nucleotides, the CDR3 is TGTGCCAGCAGTTCAGGACAGAATGAAAAACTGTTTTTT. The full variable domain, with the rest looked up from reference TRBV27 and TRBJ1-4, is EAQVTQNPRYLITVTGKKLTVTCSQNMNHEYMSWYRQDPGLGLRQIYYSMNVEVTDKGDVPEGYKVSRKEKRNFPLILESPSPNQTSLYFCASSSGQNEKLFFGSGTQLSVL.

This clone was picked up a small number of times. J is TRBJ2-1 and V is TRBV9; TRBD2 is a possible D gene (5 bases). The length of the CDR3 is 14 residues. With 1 base removed from V and 3 bases from J, the gap between germline ends came to 8 bases. Germline V gene lookup returns CDR1 SGDLS and CDR2 YYNGEE. The CDR3 reads CASSVFGNYNEQFF. Here the CDR3 DNA reads TGTGCCAGCAGCGTATTCGGGAACTACAATGAGCAGTTCTTC. The variable domain in full, with the rest retrieved from reference TRBV9 and TRBJ2-1, is DSGVTQTPKHLITATGQRVTLRCSPRSGDLSVYWYQQSLDQGLQFLIQYYNGEERAKGNILERFSAQQFPDLHSELNLSSLELGDSALYFCASSVFGNYNEQFFGPGTRLTVL.

The J gene is TRBJ2-1, the V gene TRBV6-1; TRBD1 agrees at 9 bases. The CDR3 is 14 residues long. Germline V gives CDR1 MNHNS, CDR2 SASEGT. V shed 4 bases and J 8 bases; nucleotides not matched to a gene: 6. The CDR3 coding sequence is TGTGCCAGCAGTGGGCACAGGGGGCAGGATGAGCAGTTCTTC. Residues: CASSGHRGQDEQFF.

V and J are TRBV11-2 and TRBJ2-7; 7 nucleotides agree with TRBD2. The CDR3 length is 14 residues. J was trimmed by 4 bases and V by 2 bases; bases with no gene match: 5. Looked up from germline, CDR1 is SGHAT and CDR2 is FQNNGV. CDR3 DNA sequence: TGTGCCAGCAGCTTACTGGGGGGGTCGTACGAGCAGTACGTC. It translates to CASSLLGGSYEQYV.

This clone was counted only a few times. The chain links TRBV4-1 to TRBJ2-5; D is ambiguous. From germline, CDR1 is MGHRA and CDR2 YSYEKL. The germline V and J ends were trimmed by 3 bases and 0 bases, with 11 bases remaining between them. The CDR3 has 15 amino acids. The CDR3 sequence is CASSHLTENQETQYF. DNA for the CDR3: TGCGCCAGCAGCCATTTAACAGAGAACCAAGAGACCCAGTACTTC.

The rearrangement links TRBV30 to TRBJ1-2, with a tentative D call TRBD1 (5 bases). V dropped 0 bases and J dropped 7 bases, with 9 bases sitting between them. CDR1 is GTSNPN, CDR2 SVGIG, per germline (reference sequence). CDR3 length: 12 amino acids. Here the CDR3 DNA reads TGTGCCTGGAGTGTACCAGGGTCTGGCTACACCTTC. Residues: CAWSVPGSGYTF.

The rearrangement links TRBV6-5 to TRBJ1-1, with no clear D. Germline V gives CDR1 MNHEY, CDR2 SVGAGI. The V end lost 2 bases, the J end lost 3 bases, and 10 bases lay between the germline ends. The length of the CDR3 is 14 residues. CDR3 in amino acids: CASSYGRAYTEAFF. The CDR3 bases are TGTGCCAGCAGTTACGGGAGGGCCTACACTGAAGCTTTCTTT.

This clone was observed a handful of times. This chain uses TRBV6-5 with TRBJ2-1; TRBD2 aligns across 15 bases. Trimming took 2 bases from V and 10 from J; bases not matched to a gene: 3. The CDR3 spans 15 residues. Germline V CDR1 and CDR2: MNHEY, SVGAGI. The DNA for the CDR3 is TGTGCCAGCAGTTACGGGACTAGCGGGGGGCGCGAGCAGTTCTTC. Amino acids: CASSYGTSGGREQFF.